The rows below give T cell receptor beta chains drawn from one sample of a study of brain T cells in children with intractable seizures. Measured with immunoSEQ multiplex PCR; TCRdb has only the in-frame clones, and not every one. The sample comprises tens of thousands of clones, roughly 91% of which are singletons, and 1.5% rests with the top ten. The source was peripheral blood, collected at surgery. The receptors shown here come from a boy in the first two years of life with tuberous sclerosis and intractable seizures. Each CDR3 is given with its conserved first and last residue. Each record gives: V gene, clone size, D gene, J gene, CDR3 protein, CDR3 DNA. D genes are given only for firm matches. Only part of the rows carry a size: once, few, many, or a class if the clone is expanded.

>TRBV24-1|-|TRBD2|TRBJ2-7
CATSAPGTSGEQYF
TGTGCCACCAGTGCCCCCGGGACTAGCGGCGAGCAGTACTTC
>TRBV2|-|-|TRBJ1-5
CASSNGGVQQPQHF
TGTGCCAGCAGTAACGGGGGGGTGCAACAGCCCCAGCATTTT
>TRBV4-1|-|TRBD2|TRBJ2-3
CASSQGLAGGGIDTQYF
TGCGCCAGCAGCCAAGGGTTAGCGGGAGGCGGGATAGATACGCAGTATTTT
>TRBV5-8|-|-|TRBJ1-1
CASSVQYTEAFF
TGTGCCAGCAGCGTACAATACACTGAAGCTTTCTTT
>TRBV30|-|-|TRBJ2-2
CAWKSPYIFTGELFF
TGTGCCTGGAAATCGCCCTACATTTTTACCGGGGAGCTGTTTTTT
>TRBV2|-|-|TRBJ1-2
CASSVTANYGYTF
TGTGCCAGCAGTGTGACAGCAAACTATGGCTACACCTTC
>TRBV6-4|-|TRBD1|TRBJ2-2
CASSEGQGALAGELFF
TGTGCCAGCAGTGAGGGACAGGGGGCGCTGGCCGGGGAGCTGTTTTTT
>TRBV24-1|-|-|TRBJ2-4
CATSPNDKNIQYF
TGTGCCACCAGTCCAAACGACAAAAACATTCAGTACTTC
>TRBV4-1|-|TRBD1|TRBJ2-2
CASSQVAQGAFGELFF
TGCGCCAGCAGCCAAGTTGCCCAGGGGGCGTTCGGGGAGCTGTTTTTT
>TRBV11-1|few|-|TRBJ1-1
CASSLGPNTEAFF
TGTGCCAGCAGCCTGGGACCAAACACTGAAGCTTTCTTT
>TRBV28|few|-|TRBJ1-4
CATRLQGVREKLFF
TGTGCCACCCGACTACAGGGTGTACGTGAAAAACTGTTTTTT
>TRBV19|-|TRBD2|TRBJ2-1
CASSIGGGNEQFF
TGTGCCAGTAGTATTGGGGGAGGGAATGAGCAGTTCTTC
>TRBV27|-|-|TRBJ1-6
CASREGDRPLHF
TGTGCCAGCAGGGAGGGGGACCGACCCCTCCACTTT
>TRBV30|-|-|TRBJ2-1
CAWKASFYNEQFF
TGTGCCTGGAAAGCTAGTTTTTACAATGAGCAGTTCTTC
>TRBV27|-|TRBD2|TRBJ2-5
CASSRFSGGAGETQYF
TGTGCCAGCAGTCGTTTTAGCGGGGGGGCAGGGGAGACCCAGTACTTC
>TRBV3-1/TRBV3-2|-|-|TRBJ1-1
CASSQVGRGVTEAFF
TGTGCCAGCAGCCAAGTAGGTAGGGGTGTTACTGAAGCTTTCTTT
>TRBV7-3|-|TRBD1|TRBJ1-2
CASSATGESYGYTF
TGTGCCAGCAGCGCTACAGGGGAGAGCTATGGCTACACCTTC
>TRBV6-6|-|-|TRBJ2-3
CASTQQTVSTDTQYF
TGTGCCAGCACCCAACAAACAGTTAGCACAGATACGCAGTATTTT
>TRBV11-2|-|TRBD2|TRBJ2-7
CASSLTSGTYEQYF
TGTGCCAGCAGCTTGACTAGCGGGACCTACGAGCAGTACTTC
>TRBV30|-|TRBD2|TRBJ2-7
CAWSRTSGRYEQYF
TGTGCCTGGAGTAGGACTAGCGGGAGGTACGAGCAGTACTTC
>TRBV7-3|-|-|TRBJ2-7
CASSPIPGSYEQYF
TGTGCCAGCAGCCCCATACCAGGGTCCTACGAGCAGTACTTC
>TRBV7-2|-|TRBD1|TRBJ1-4
CASSPGTGSEKLFF
TGTGCCAGCAGCCCCGGGACAGGGAGTGAAAAACTGTTTTTT
>TRBV3-1/TRBV3-2|-|TRBD1|TRBJ1-3
CASSLGTGRGNTIYF
TGTGCCAGCAGCCTAGGGACAGGGAGGGGAAACACCATATATTTT
>TRBV7-6|-|TRBD1|TRBJ1-3
CASSLVSDRASGNTIYF
TGTGCCAGCAGCTTAGTATCTGACAGGGCCTCTGGAAACACCATATATTTT
>TRBV27|-|-|TRBJ2-7
CASSERRTSYEQYF
TGTGCCAGCAGTGAACGACGGACCTCCTACGAGCAGTACTTC
>TRBV11-3|once|TRBD2|TRBJ2-7
CASSGLASGSVYEQYF
TGTGCCAGCAGCGGATTGGCCAGCGGGAGTGTATACGAGCAGTACTTC
>TRBV4-2|-|TRBD2|TRBJ2-7
CASSLGLAGGTAYEQYF
TGTGCCAGCAGCCTAGGACTAGCGGGAGGGACCGCCTACGAGCAGTACTTC
>TRBV18|-|-|TRBJ2-1
CASSPPVKEQFF
TGTGCCAGCTCACCACCAGTTAAGGAGCAGTTCTTC
>TRBV7-9|-|-|TRBJ2-3
CASSRTGTPLDTQYF
TGTGCCAGCAGCAGAACCGGGACGCCTCTAGATACGCAGTATTTT
>TRBV28|-|TRBD1|TRBJ1-5
CASSRDRGTNQPQHF
TGTGCCAGCAGTCGGGACAGGGGTACCAATCAGCCCCAGCATTTT
>TRBV6-1|once|-|TRBJ1-2
CASRRTDLNYGYTF
TGTGCCAGCAGGAGGACAGACCTTAACTATGGCTACACCTTC
>TRBV6-5|-|-|TRBJ2-7
CASSYSNSDPTQQYF
TGTGCCAGCAGTTACTCAAACTCGGACCCTACCCAACAGTACTTC
>TRBV6-4|-|-|TRBJ1-4
CASSDRTNEKLFF
TGTGCCAGCAGTGACAGAACTAATGAAAAACTGTTTTTT
>TRBV4-2|-|TRBD2|TRBJ2-5
CASSLRPAGGPETQYF
TGTGCCAGCAGCCTTCGCCCAGCGGGGGGGCCGGAGACCCAGTACTTC
>TRBV7-8|-|-|TRBJ2-3
CASSLGFIVSTDTQYF
TGTGCCAGCAGCTTAGGGTTCATCGTGAGCACAGATACGCAGTATTTT
>TRBV28|-|-|TRBJ2-3
CASSPGADTQYF
TGTGCCAGCAGTCCCGGTGCAGATACGCAGTATTTT